This T cell receptor (beta chain) is drawn from a study of CD4 T cells in relation to SARS-CoV-2 and coronaviruses. Overall study findings and caveats: Each donor contributed either pre-pandemic or post-infection samples, not both.

Remarks on this clone: Antigen specificity is unknown.

The unexposed donors gave CD4+ T cells in about 2010-2019, prior to COVID-19. Isolation of CD4+ T cells took place after less than twelve days in culture. Testing used SARS-CoV-2 S/N and four cold-coronavirus spikes on unexposed-donor CD4+ T cells, cells permitting. Cultures held under 2.5 million PBMCs per well with 9 to 10 IU/ml IL-2. Cultures received half-medium IL-2 refreshes on days 3 and 7. Trimming removed 7 bases from V and 1 base from J, with 5 bases in between. There are 13 residues in the CDR3. Sequencing used immunoSEQ multiplex PCR; TCRdb keeps in-frame clones, though not all of them. The data show around 16,000 clones, with around 74% seen just once and more than 25% held by the top ten.

This clonotype originated in a human donor in good health. This chain uses TRBV12-3 or TRBV12-4 with TRBJ2-6, with D hard to call. The source material was CD4+ T cells from PBMCs, cultured in vitro. In DNA form, the CDR3 reads TGTGCCAGCACAATATCTGGGGCCAACGTCCTGACTTTC. This codes for CASTISGANVLTF.